The rows below give T cell receptor beta chains drawn from one sample of a study of blood T cell repertoires in COVID-19. Produced via immunoSEQ multiplex PCR; TCRdb's table is partial and in-frame only. The sample contains about 480,000 clones, roughly 90% of which appear only once. The specimen sequenced was PBMCs or T cells enriched from blood (not recorded which). The receptors shown here come from a woman in her thirties or forties who had recovered from COVID-19. Each CDR3 is given with its conserved first and last residue. Each record gives: J gene, V gene, CDR3 protein.

j_gene: TRBJ2-1; v_gene: TRBV7-6; CDR3aa: CASSPGFHEQFF
j_gene: TRBJ2-7; v_gene: TRBV13; CDR3aa: CASGSLGYEQYF
j_gene: TRBJ1-3; v_gene: TRBV5-1; CDR3aa: CASSMGQGSLGNTIYF
j_gene: TRBJ1-2; v_gene: TRBV19; CDR3aa: CASTQRGNYGYTF
j_gene: TRBJ1-1; v_gene: TRBV5-1; CDR3aa: CASKRGGEGTEAFF
j_gene: TRBJ2-2; v_gene: TRBV24-1; CDR3aa: CATSDFRVVTGELFF
j_gene: TRBJ2-7; v_gene: TRBV4-3; CDR3aa: CASSPGTGTYEQYF
j_gene: TRBJ2-1; v_gene: TRBV9; CDR3aa: CASSERRTGSYNEQFF
j_gene: TRBJ2-1; v_gene: TRBV4-1; CDR3aa: CASSQDGSGSFGNEQFF
j_gene: TRBJ1-2; v_gene: TRBV7-6; CDR3aa: CASSLEPPTTTGEDGYTF
j_gene: TRBJ2-2; v_gene: TRBV7-6; CDR3aa: CASSRPGQGAAGELFF
j_gene: TRBJ1-4; v_gene: TRBV3-1/TRBV3-2; CDR3aa: CASSQPGQEREKLFF
j_gene: TRBJ2-5; v_gene: TRBV19; CDR3aa: CASSIDGSQTQYF
j_gene: TRBJ1-2; v_gene: TRBV19; CDR3aa: CASSIPGTGWLGYTF
j_gene: TRBJ2-3; v_gene: TRBV5-4; CDR3aa: CATRKGLAVTDTQYF
j_gene: TRBJ2-3; v_gene: TRBV7-8; CDR3aa: CASSLASTQYF
j_gene: TRBJ1-2; v_gene: TRBV3-1/TRBV3-2; CDR3aa: CASSLRQGRGYGYTF
j_gene: TRBJ2-2; v_gene: TRBV7-6; CDR3aa: CASSLGHANTGELFF
j_gene: TRBJ2-2; v_gene: TRBV6-6; CDR3aa: CASSLRREVPGFRELFF
j_gene: TRBJ2-1; v_gene: TRBV4-1; CDR3aa: CASSQEGASGQFF
j_gene: TRBJ1-1; v_gene: TRBV7-9; CDR3aa: CASSPEQGGTEAFF
j_gene: TRBJ2-7; v_gene: TRBV18; CDR3aa: CASSPLQGSYEQYF
j_gene: TRBJ2-1; v_gene: TRBV19; CDR3aa: CASSIDPTSGTYNEQFF